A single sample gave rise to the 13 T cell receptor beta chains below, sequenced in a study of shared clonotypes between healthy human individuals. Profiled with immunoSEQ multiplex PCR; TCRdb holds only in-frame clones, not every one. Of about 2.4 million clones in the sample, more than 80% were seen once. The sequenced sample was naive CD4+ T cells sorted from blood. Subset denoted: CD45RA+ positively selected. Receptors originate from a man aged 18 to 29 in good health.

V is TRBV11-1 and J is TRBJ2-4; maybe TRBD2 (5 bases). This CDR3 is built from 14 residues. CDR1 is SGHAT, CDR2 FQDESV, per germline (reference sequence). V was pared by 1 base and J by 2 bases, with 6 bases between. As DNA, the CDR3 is TGTGCCAGCAGCTTAGGCGGGTCCAAAAACATTCAGTACTTC. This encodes CASSLGGSKNIQYF.

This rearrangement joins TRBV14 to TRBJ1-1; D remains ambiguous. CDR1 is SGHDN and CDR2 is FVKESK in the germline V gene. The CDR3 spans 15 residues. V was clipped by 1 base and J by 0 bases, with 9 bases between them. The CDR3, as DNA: TGTGCCAGCAGCCAAGGGCTGTTTATGAACACTGAAGCTTTCTTT. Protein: CASSQGLFMNTEAFF.

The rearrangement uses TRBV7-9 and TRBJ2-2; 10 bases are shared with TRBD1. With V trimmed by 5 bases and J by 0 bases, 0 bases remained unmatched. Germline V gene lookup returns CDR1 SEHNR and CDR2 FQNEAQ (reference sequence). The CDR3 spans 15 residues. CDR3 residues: CASSGQGANTGELFF. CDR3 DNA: TGTGCCAGCAGCGGACAGGGGGCGAACACCGGGGAGCTGTTTTTT.

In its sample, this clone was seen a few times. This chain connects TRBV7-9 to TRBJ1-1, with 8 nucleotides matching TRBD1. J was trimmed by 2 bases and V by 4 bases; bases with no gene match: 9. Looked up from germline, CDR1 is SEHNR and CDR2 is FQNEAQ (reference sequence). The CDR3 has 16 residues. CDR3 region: CASSSTGTGGNTEAFF. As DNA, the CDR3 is TGTGCCAGCAGCTCAACCGGGACAGGAGGAAACACTGAAGCTTTCTTT.

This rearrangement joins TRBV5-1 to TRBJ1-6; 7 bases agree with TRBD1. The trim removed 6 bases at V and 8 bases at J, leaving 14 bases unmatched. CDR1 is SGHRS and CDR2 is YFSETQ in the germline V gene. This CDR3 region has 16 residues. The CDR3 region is CASTLTGRLVDSPLHF. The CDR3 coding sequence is TGCGCCAGCACCCTGACAGGGAGATTGGTGGATTCACCCCTCCACTTT.

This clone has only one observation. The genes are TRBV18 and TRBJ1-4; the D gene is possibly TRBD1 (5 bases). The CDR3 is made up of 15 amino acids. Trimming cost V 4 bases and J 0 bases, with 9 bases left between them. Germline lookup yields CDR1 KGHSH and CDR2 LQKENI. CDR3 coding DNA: TGTGCCAGCTCACACGACAGCGCAACTAATGAAAAACTGTTTTTT. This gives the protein CASSHDSATNEKLFF. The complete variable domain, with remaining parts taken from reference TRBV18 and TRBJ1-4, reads NAGVMQNPRHLVRRRGQEARLRCSPMKGHSHVYWYRQLPEEGLKFMVYLQKENIIDESGMPKERFSAEFPKEGPSILRIQQVVRGDSAAYFCASSHDSATNEKLFFGSGTQLSVL.

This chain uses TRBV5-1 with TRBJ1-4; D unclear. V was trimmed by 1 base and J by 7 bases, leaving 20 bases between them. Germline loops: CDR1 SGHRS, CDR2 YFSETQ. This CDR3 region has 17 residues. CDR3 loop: CASSLNYISDISEKLFF. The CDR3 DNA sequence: TGCGCCAGCAGCTTGAACTACATCAGTGATATTAGTGAAAAACTGTTTTTT.

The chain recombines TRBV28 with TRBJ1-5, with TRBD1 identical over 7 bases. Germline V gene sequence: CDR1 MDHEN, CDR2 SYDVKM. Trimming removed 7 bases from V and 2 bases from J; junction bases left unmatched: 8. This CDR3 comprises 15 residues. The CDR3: CASTNRGSGNQPQHF. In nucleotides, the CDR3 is TGTGCCAGCACCAACAGGGGATCGGGCAATCAGCCCCAGCATTTT.

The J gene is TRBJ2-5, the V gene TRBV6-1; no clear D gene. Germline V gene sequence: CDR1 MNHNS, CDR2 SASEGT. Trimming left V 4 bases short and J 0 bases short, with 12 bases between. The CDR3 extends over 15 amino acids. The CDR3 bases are TGTGCCAGCAGTGCAGGCAGTAGGTACCAAGAGACCCAGTACTTC. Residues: CASSAGSRYQETQYF.

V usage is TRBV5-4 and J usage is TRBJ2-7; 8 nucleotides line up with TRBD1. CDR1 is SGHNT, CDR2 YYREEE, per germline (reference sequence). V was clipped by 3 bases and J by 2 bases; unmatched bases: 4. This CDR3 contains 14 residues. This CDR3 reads CASSSGQDAYEQYF. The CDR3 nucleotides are TGTGCCAGCAGCTCGGGACAGGATGCCTACGAGCAGTACTTC.

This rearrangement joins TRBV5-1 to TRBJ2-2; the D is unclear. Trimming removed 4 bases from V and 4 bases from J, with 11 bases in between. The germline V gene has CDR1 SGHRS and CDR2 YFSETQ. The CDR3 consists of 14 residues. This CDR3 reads CASSLPSITGELFF. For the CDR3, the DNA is TGCGCCAGCAGCCTACCTTCCATCACCGGGGAGCTGTTTTTT.

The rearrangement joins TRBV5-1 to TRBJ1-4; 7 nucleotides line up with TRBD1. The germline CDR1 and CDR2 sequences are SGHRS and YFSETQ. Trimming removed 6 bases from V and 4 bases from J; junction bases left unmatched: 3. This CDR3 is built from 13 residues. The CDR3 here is CASTRDSNEKLFF. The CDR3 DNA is TGCGCCAGCACCCGGGACAGTAATGAAAAACTGTTTTTT. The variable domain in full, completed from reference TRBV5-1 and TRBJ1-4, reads KAGVTQTPRYLIKTRGQQVTLSCSPISGHRSVSWYQQTPGQGLQFLFEYFSETQRNKGNFPGRFSGRQFSNSRSEMNVSTLELGDSALYLCASTRDSNEKLFFGSGTQLSVL.

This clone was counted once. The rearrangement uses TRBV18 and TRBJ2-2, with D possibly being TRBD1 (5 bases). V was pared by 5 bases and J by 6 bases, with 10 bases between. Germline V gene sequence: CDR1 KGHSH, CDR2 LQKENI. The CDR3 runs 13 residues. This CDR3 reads CASSSTGAGELFF. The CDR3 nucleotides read TGTGCCAGCTCATCAACAGGCGCCGGGGAGCTGTTTTTT.